This record covers a single TCR beta chain. The CDR3 loop spans 15 amino acids. Unmatched junction bases numbered 9, after V lost 0 bases and J lost 8 bases. CDR1 is SGHDN, CDR2 FVKESK, per germline. This specimen belongs to a study of shared T cell receptors in the human thymus. Assay used: immunoSEQ multiplex PCR; TCRdb lists only in-frame clones, some missing. Among about 500,000 clones, roughly 74% were seen once, and the ten largest hold approximately 0.013%. This sample was also put to use in a study of human thymus T cells. That study adds: The people who donated were healthy Finnish babies having corrective surgery for congenital heart defects. Thymus tissue for the work was resected from patients undergoing corrective heart surgery. It looked as if thymic and blood repertoires used V and J genes in a biased way. Unrelated individuals reportedly shared highly overlapping thymic TCR repertoires.

The chain links TRBV14 to TRBJ1-2, with 7 positions matching TRBD1. This TCR was recovered from a boy in the first two years of life with a congenital heart defect. The material sequenced was thymocytes. The CDR3 DNA is TGTGCCAGCAGCCAAGATAATGGTATAGGGGGCGGCTACACCTTC. This encodes CASSQDNGIGGGYTF.